Listed here are 26 T cell receptor beta chains from one sample, sequenced in a study of persistence of HIV-infected CD4 T cells. These receptors are not linked to any known antigen. Sequencing used immunoSEQ version 4 in survey mode. Some clones are missing from TCRdb's copy, which holds only in-frame ones; the method was immunoSEQ multiplex PCR. The profile shows about 40,000 clones, about four fifths of them singletons. An overlapping HIV-1 Gag peptide pool stimulated these cells at about 0.9 ug/peptide/mL. Sorted nonresponding memory CD4+ T cells were CD40L-negative, CD69-negative, CD45RO-high. The sample was CD4+ T cells sorted from PBMCs after roughly 18-hour stimulation, taken from a patient who received antiretroviral therapy. These receptors all stem from an adult man with HIV who was CMV-seropositive.

The V and J genes are TRBV2 and TRBJ1-3; TRBD1 is a possible D gene (5 bases). V was shortened by 1 base and J by 0 bases, with 7 bases between the two germline ends. The germline gives CDR1 SNHLY, CDR2 FYNNEI. The CDR3 totals 15 residues. The CDR3 DNA reads TGTGCCAGCAGTGAAGACAGGCGCTCTGGAAACACCATATATTTT. Its protein product is CASSEDRRSGNTIYF.

The J gene is TRBJ2-2, the V gene TRBV5-1, with 10 bases aligning to TRBD1. Unmatched junction bases numbered 4, after V lost 3 bases and J lost 5 bases. Germline CDR1 SGHRS, CDR2 YFSETQ. CDR3 length: 15 amino acids. CDR3 region: CASSSRQGATGELFF. CDR3 in DNA: TGCGCCAGCAGCTCCCGACAGGGGGCGACCGGGGAGCTGTTTTTT.

V and J are TRBV7-3 and TRBJ1-2; no clear D gene. The CDR3 contains 15 residues. Between the trimmed V and J ends, which lost 4 bases and 6 bases, there was a span of 18 bases. In germline, CDR1 is SGHTA, CDR2 FQGTGA. CDR3 in DNA: TGTGCCAGCAGCTCTACGCCGGGCTCCACCCATGGCTACACCTTC. Translated, it gives CASSSTPGSTHGYTF.

This clone was observed a few times. Other DNA sequences in the same sample also yield this CDR3. The V call is TRBV18, the J call TRBJ1-1; D not resolved. Trimming removed 2 bases at V and 1 base at J, with 8 bases between. CDR1 KGHSH and CDR2 LQKENI come from the germline V gene. The CDR3 runs 14 residues. The CDR3 DNA reads TGTGCCAGCTCACCAAATCCAGGGAACACTGAAGCTTTCTTT. Translation: CASSPNPGNTEAFF.

The chain has TRBV3-1 (or the pseudogene TRBV3-2) and TRBJ1-2; possible D gene TRBD1, 6 bases. CDR3 size: 15 residues. Germline V CDR1 and CDR2: LGHDT, YNNKEL (reference sequence). V shed 0 bases and J shed 6 bases, with 14 bases lying between them. The CDR3 nucleotides read TGTGCCAGCAGCCAAGATACATACAGGGTACATGGCTACACCTTC. Its translation is CASSQDTYRVHGYTF.

The chain employs TRBV6-2 or TRBV6-3 and TRBJ1-5, with 9 bases identical to TRBD1. Germline values: CDR1 MNHEY, CDR2 SVGEGT. V was clipped by 5 bases and J by 4 bases; unmatched bases: 18. CDR3 length: 19 residues. CDR3 coding DNA: TGTGCCAGCAGTAAAAAAGGGGCACAGGGGGCACCCATAAATCAGCCCCAGCATTTT. It is translated as CASSKKGAQGAPINQPQHF.

V is TRBV11-1 and J is TRBJ2-5; no clear D gene. Germline values: CDR1 SGHAT, CDR2 FQDESV (reference sequence). The CDR3 is 13 residues long. The V end lost 3 bases, the J end lost 3 bases, and 8 bases lay between the germline ends. The CDR3 DNA reads as TGTGCCAGCAGCTTTACTTGGAAAGAGACCCAGTACTTC. Amino acids: CASSFTWKETQYF.

This rearrangement joins TRBV7-2 to TRBJ1-5, with TRBD1 matching 9 bases. Germline V gives CDR1 SGHTA, CDR2 FQGNSA. The V segment lost 5 bases and the J segment 4 bases; nucleotides outside the gene matches: 3. This CDR3 has 14 residues. This CDR3 reads CASSVTGGNQPQHF. DNA of the CDR3: TGTGCCAGCAGCGTGACAGGGGGTAATCAGCCCCAGCATTTT. The full variable domain, completed using reference TRBV7-2 and TRBJ1-5, is GAGVSQSPSNKVTEKGKDVELRCDPISGHTALYWYRQSLGQGLEFLIYFQGNSAPDKSGLPSDRFSAERTGGSVSTLTIQRTQQEDSAVYLCASSVTGGNQPQHFGDGTRLSIL.

The CDR3 DNA reads TGTGCCATCAGTATAAGGACTAGCGGGAGTGTAGATACGCAGTATTTT. This codes for CAISIRTSGSVDTQYF. The rearrangement uses TRBV10-3 and TRBJ2-3; TRBD2 aligns across 13 bases. Trimming removed 5 bases from V and 5 bases from J; junction bases left unmatched: 7. The CDR3 extends over 16 amino acids. Germline V gene lookup returns CDR1 ENHRY and CDR2 SYGVKD.

CDR3 residues: CASSFRGLAGEQYF. CDR3 in DNA: TGTGCCAGCAGCTTTCGGGGACTAGCGGGCGAGCAGTACTTC. The genes are TRBV5-4 and TRBJ2-7, with 12 bases that match TRBD2. The CDR3 totals 14 residues. Germline values: CDR1 SGHNT, CDR2 YYREEE (reference sequence). The junction had 3 bases not matched to a gene; V was cut back by 2 bases and J by 6 bases. The full variable domain, in which reference TRBV5-4 and TRBJ2-7 provide the parts outside the CDR3, is ETGVTQSPTHLIKTRGQQVTLRCSSQSGHNTVSWYQQALGQGPQFIFQYYREEENGRGNFPPRFSGLQFPNYSSELNVNALELDDSALYLCASSFRGLAGEQYFGPGTRLTVT.

The V and J genes are TRBV2 and TRBJ2-6; unclear D gene. This CDR3 has 12 amino acids. Trimming cost V 10 bases and J 0 bases, with 4 bases left between them. Germline CDR1 reads SNHLY; CDR2 reads FYNNEI. The CDR3 sequence: CAMTSGANVLTF. The CDR3, as DNA: TGTGCCATGACCTCTGGGGCCAACGTCCTGACTTTC.

This chain joins TRBV6-5 and TRBJ2-5; TRBD2 might be the D (6 bases). V was trimmed by 3 bases and J by 13 bases, leaving 18 bases between them. The CDR3 runs 13 residues. Germline CDR1 is MNHEY and CDR2 is SVGAGI. The CDR3 protein is CASSYTAGAGRYF. The CDR3 DNA reads as TGTGCCAGCAGTTATACTGCCGGGGCCGGGAGGTACTTC.

The chain links TRBV6-5 to TRBJ1-1, with D perhaps matching TRBD1 (6 bases). Trimming left V 2 bases short and J 6 bases short, with 16 bases between. This CDR3 is 15 amino acids long. Germline V lookup: CDR1 MNHEY, CDR2 SVGAGI. Written as DNA, the CDR3 is TGTGCCAGCAGTTACGCGAGGGGGGGGATATCTGAAGCTTTCTTT. This translates into CASSYARGGISEAFF.

This sequence joins TRBV5-1 and TRBJ2-2, with TRBD1 matching 8 bases. V shed 4 bases, J shed 4 bases, and the junction held 9 bases outside the gene matches. CDR1 is SGHRS and CDR2 is YFSETQ in the germline V gene. This CDR3 contains 16 residues. The CDR3 DNA reads as TGCGCCAGCAGCCCTTCAGGGGGCAGGTCCACCGGGGAGCTGTTTTTT. This encodes CASSPSGGRSTGELFF.

A remark on this clone: The limits of the CDR3 on the DNA are not certain, so only TCRdb's listed CDR3 is given. This chain links TRBV7-8 with TRBJ1-4. Germline CDR1 reads SGHVS; CDR2 reads FQNEAQ. The CDR3 length is 14 residues, termini included. The CDR3 spells CASSSSAGMKKLFF.

Only a few counts were recorded for this clone. The J gene is TRBJ1-1, the V gene TRBV6-2 or TRBV6-3; the D is unclear. CDR1 and CDR2 (germline): MNHEY, SVGEGT. Deletions cut 6 bases from V and 3 bases from J, with 14 bases between. The CDR3 loop spans 14 amino acids. This CDR3 is CASSPPSQYTEAFF. For the CDR3, the DNA is TGTGCCAGCAGCCCTCCATCTCAGTACACTGAAGCTTTCTTT.

This chain joins TRBV4-1 and TRBJ2-1, with 9 bases aligning to TRBD2. Losses at the gene ends were 0 bases for V and 5 bases for J; bases not matched to a gene: 17. Germline V CDR1 and CDR2: MGHRA, YSYEKL. The CDR3 has 20 amino acids. The CDR3 nucleotides are TGCGCCAGCAGCCAAGAAAAAGGGGTTGGCGGGAGGGCCACCCACAATGAGCAGTTCTTC. Translated, it gives CASSQEKGVGGRATHNEQFF.

The chain joins TRBV5-6 to TRBJ1-1, with TRBD1 matching over 7 bases. Trimming removed 1 base from V and 1 base from J; junction bases left unmatched: 4. Per germline, CDR1 SGHDT and CDR2 YYEEEE. This CDR3 spans 15 amino acids. CDR3: CASSLLGQANTEAFF. For the CDR3, the DNA is TGTGCCAGCAGCTTGCTAGGACAGGCGAACACTGAAGCTTTCTTT.

This clone was counted a few times. The V and J genes are TRBV3-1 (or the pseudogene TRBV3-2) and TRBJ2-2; possible D gene TRBD2, 5 bases. The CDR3 is 13 residues long. The V end was cut by 4 bases, the J end by 6 bases, with 9 bases between. Germline assignment: CDR1 LGHDT and CDR2 YNNKEL (reference sequence). The CDR3 protein is CASSLWRAGELFF. The DNA of the CDR3 is TGTGCCAGCAGCCTCTGGCGGGCCGGGGAGCTGTTTTTT.

The rearrangement joins TRBV7-2 to TRBJ1-3, with D hard to call. CDR1 is SGHTA and CDR2 is FQGNSA in the germline V gene. This CDR3 region has 15 residues. Between the trimmed V and J ends, which lost 1 base and 2 bases, there was a span of 9 bases. DNA for the CDR3: TGTGCCAGCAGCTTAGTGGAGAGGGCTGGAAACACCATATATTTT. Its translation: CASSLVERAGNTIYF.

This clone was detected a few times. This chain links TRBV11-2 with TRBJ1-1; no firm D call. CDR1 and CDR2 from the germline V gene are SGHAT and FQNNGV. The CDR3 is 14 amino acids. The V end lost 0 bases, the J end lost 4 bases, and 9 bases lay between the germline ends. For the CDR3, the DNA is TGTGCCAGCAGCTTAGATCCCGGGTTCACTGAAGCTTTCTTT. As protein: CASSLDPGFTEAFF.

In the case of this clone: Other DNA sequences in the same sample also yield this CDR3. This chain links TRBV12-3 or TRBV12-4 with TRBJ1-5; unclear D gene. The CDR3 is 12 amino acids. V lost 3 bases and J 6 bases, leaving 6 bases between the germline ends. The CDR3 DNA reads TGTGCCAGCAGTTTTTCGGGTCAGCCCCAGCATTTT. This codes for CASSFSGQPQHF.

The CDR3 region has the DNA TGTGCCAGCAGCGCCCAGCGGGGGCGGGCCTACGAGCAGTACTTC. Its translation: CASSAQRGRAYEQYF. The chain links TRBV7-9 to TRBJ2-7; TRBD2 matches 8 bases. Germline V lookup: CDR1 SEHNR, CDR2 FQNEAQ (reference sequence). The CDR3 loop spans 15 amino acids. J was trimmed by 2 bases and V by 5 bases; bases with no gene match: 8.

The V and J genes are TRBV7-8 and TRBJ1-5; no definite D call. Trimming cost V 4 bases and J 0 bases, with 19 bases left between them. Germline V gene data show CDR1 as SGHVS and CDR2 as FQNEAQ. The CDR3 runs 18 residues. The DNA for the CDR3 is TGTGCCAGCAGCTCCATCGGGCCCGACTCTTATAGCAATCAGCCCCAGCATTTT. Amino acids: CASSSIGPDSYSNQPQHF.

V gene TRBV24-1 combines with J gene TRBJ1-1; D is perhaps TRBD1 (5 bases). In germline, CDR1 is KGHDR, CDR2 SFDVKD. The CDR3 loop spans 20 amino acids. Trimming removed 7 bases at V and 0 bases at J, with 29 bases between. This CDR3 is CATSFPSFMDTGVVNTEAFF. In DNA form, the CDR3 reads TGTGCCACCAGCTTCCCCTCGTTTATGGACACAGGTGTTGTGAACACTGAAGCTTTCTTT.

V usage is TRBV18 and J usage is TRBJ1-1; D unresolved. V was cut by 6 bases and J by 2 bases, with 10 bases left in between. This CDR3 region has 13 residues. Germline CDR1 reads KGHSH; CDR2 reads LQKENI. The CDR3 loop is CASSLGGNTEAFF. The CDR3 DNA follows: TGTGCCAGCTCCCTCGGAGGAAACACTGAAGCTTTCTTT.